This TCR beta chain was sequenced during a study of T cell repertoires in cytomegalovirus infection. TCRdb called the reads again in MiXCR, with one record for every CDR3 protein. Among over 150,000 distinct CDR3 sequences listed, roughly 19% were seen once. Study-wide findings and caveats: Individuals carrying CMV plus the relevant HLA were identified by cumulative frequency of public TCR beta families.

Regarding this clonotype: No antigen is known for it.

The CDR3 consists of 15 residues. Trimming took off 4 bases at V and 0 bases at J, with 9 bases between the two ends. Germline V gene data show CDR1 as SNHLY and CDR2 as FYNNEI. The rearrangement joins TRBV2 to TRBJ2-2; D ambiguous. This TCR derives from a human donor in good health (CMV status not recorded). Some clones in this sample may be carry-over from other donors' samples. Sequences were obtained from PBMCs. CDR3 nucleotides: TGTGCCAGCAGTGGCGAGACTCCGAACACCGGGGAGCTGTTTTTT. This codes for CASSGETPNTGELFF.